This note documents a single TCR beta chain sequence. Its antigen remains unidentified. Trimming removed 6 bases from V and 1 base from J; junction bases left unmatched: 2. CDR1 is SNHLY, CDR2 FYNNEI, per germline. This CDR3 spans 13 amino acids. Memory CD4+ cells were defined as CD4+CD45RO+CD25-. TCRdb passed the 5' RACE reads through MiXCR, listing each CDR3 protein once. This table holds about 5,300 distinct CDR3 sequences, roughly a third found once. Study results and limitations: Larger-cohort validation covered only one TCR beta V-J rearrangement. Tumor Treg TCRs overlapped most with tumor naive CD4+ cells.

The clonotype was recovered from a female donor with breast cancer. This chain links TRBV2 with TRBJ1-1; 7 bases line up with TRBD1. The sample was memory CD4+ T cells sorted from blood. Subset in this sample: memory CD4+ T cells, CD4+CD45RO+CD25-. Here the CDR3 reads CASRGQPNTEAFF. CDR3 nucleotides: TGTGCCAGCAGGGGACAGCCGAACACTGAAGCTTTCTTT.